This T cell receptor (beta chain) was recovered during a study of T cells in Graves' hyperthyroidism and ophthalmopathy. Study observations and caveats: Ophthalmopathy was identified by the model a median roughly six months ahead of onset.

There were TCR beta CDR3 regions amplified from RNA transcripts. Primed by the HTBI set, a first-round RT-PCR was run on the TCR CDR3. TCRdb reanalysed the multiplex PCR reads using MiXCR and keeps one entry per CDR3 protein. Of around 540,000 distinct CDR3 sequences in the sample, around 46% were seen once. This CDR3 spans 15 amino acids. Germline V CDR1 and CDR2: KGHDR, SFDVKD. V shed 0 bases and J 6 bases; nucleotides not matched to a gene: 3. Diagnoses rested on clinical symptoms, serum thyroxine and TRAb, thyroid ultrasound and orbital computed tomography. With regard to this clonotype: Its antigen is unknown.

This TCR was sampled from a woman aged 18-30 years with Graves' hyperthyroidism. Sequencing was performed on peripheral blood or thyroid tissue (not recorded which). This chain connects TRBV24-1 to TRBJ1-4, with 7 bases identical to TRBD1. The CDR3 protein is CATSDLQGEDEKLFF. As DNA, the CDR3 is TGTGCCACCAGTGATTTGCAGGGGGAAGATGAAAAACTGTTTTTT.